The 17 T cell receptor beta chains below were found in one sample sequenced in a study of preoperative IRX-2 immunotherapy in early breast cancer. Described treatment: preoperative locoregional IRX-2 cytokine immunotherapy. TCRdb keeps only in-frame clones here, not all; method: immunoSEQ multiplex PCR. The table includes 20,000 to 30,000 clones, approximately 95% detected once. Source: tumor tissue, taken after IRX-2 immunotherapy. These receptors were taken from a human donor with breast cancer.

Only one count was recorded for this clone. The V and J genes are TRBV27 and TRBJ2-3; D is uncertain. The CDR3 sequence is 12 residues long. V dropped 2 bases and J dropped 6 bases, with 6 bases sitting between them. Germline lookup yields CDR1 MNHEY and CDR2 SMNVEV (reference sequence). CDR3 coding DNA: TGTGCCAGCAGTTTACTGGGCGATACGCAGTATTTT. Its translation: CASSLLGDTQYF.

This chain connects TRBV27 to TRBJ2-7; D could derive from TRBD1 or TRBD2 (5 bases each). The CDR3 runs 15 residues. Per germline, CDR1 MNHEY and CDR2 SMNVEV (reference sequence). The V end lost 1 base, the J end lost 0 bases, and 10 bases lay between the germline ends. CDR3 coding DNA: TGTGCCAGCAGTTTATTTTGGGGGAGCTCCTACGAGCAGTACTTC. As protein: CASSLFWGSSYEQYF.

V is TRBV7-3 and J is TRBJ2-5, with no clear D. Trimming cost V 1 base and J 4 bases, with 13 bases left between them. The germline CDR1 and CDR2 sequences are SGHTA and FQGTGA. This CDR3 comprises 15 residues. The DNA for the CDR3 is TGTGCCAGCAGCTTAAATTTTGATCGGGTAGAGACCCAGTACTTC. Amino acid sequence: CASSLNFDRVETQYF.

The chain carries TRBV9 and TRBJ1-2; tentatively, D is TRBD1 (6 bases). The length of the CDR3 is 13 residues. V lost 3 bases and J lost 3, with 9 bases in between. The germline CDR1 and CDR2 sequences are SGDLS and YYNGEE. The CDR3 nucleotides are TGTGCCAGCAGCGCCACAGGGCACTATGGCTACACCTTC. Encoded protein: CASSATGHYGYTF.

This chain joins TRBV19 and TRBJ2-3; the D is unclear. Trimming shortened V by 3 bases and J by 8 bases, and 9 bases separated the two germline ends. The CDR3 has 12 amino acids. CDR1 LNHDA and CDR2 SQIVND come from the germline V gene (reference sequence). CDR3 in amino acids: CASSMVEATQYF. The CDR3 nucleotides read TGTGCCAGTAGTATGGTGGAAGCTACGCAGTATTTT.

This clone has just a few counts. The chain combines TRBV18 with TRBJ1-1; D unclear. The germline CDR1 and CDR2 sequences are KGHSH and LQKENI. The CDR3 contains 15 residues. V was trimmed by 3 bases and J by 1 base, leaving 12 bases between them. The chain's CDR3 is CASSPVGVPNTEAFF. CDR3 DNA: TGTGCCAGCTCACCGGTCGGGGTCCCGAACACTGAAGCTTTCTTT.

This chain connects TRBV2 to TRBJ2-2; 7 bases agree with TRBD1. This CDR3 has 15 residues. The V segment lost 2 bases and the J segment 6 bases; nucleotides outside the gene matches: 6. Germline V CDR1 and CDR2: SNHLY, FYNNEI. The chain's CDR3 is CASSENRGGSGELFF. The DNA for the CDR3 is TGTGCCAGCAGTGAAAATAGAGGGGGCTCCGGGGAGCTGTTTTTT.

This clone was detected once. The V gene is TRBV18, the J gene TRBJ2-2; D is unresolved. Germline V gives CDR1 KGHSH, CDR2 LQKENI. CDR3 length equals 16 residues. V lost 6 bases and J 0 bases, leaving 14 bases between the germline ends. The CDR3 DNA sequence: TGTGCCAGCTCTGCCCTACGGTTCGCGAACACCGGGGAGCTGTTTTTT. Protein sequence: CASSALRFANTGELFF.

The chain is built from TRBV5-1 and TRBJ2-2, with D unclear. CDR3 length: 15 residues. The germline V gene has CDR1 SGHRS and CDR2 YFSETQ. The V and J ends lost 0 bases and 4 bases respectively, with 10 bases between them. CDR3 sequence: CASSLEGLRTGELFF. The CDR3 nucleotides are TGCGCCAGCAGCTTGGAGGGCCTCCGCACCGGGGAGCTGTTTTTT.

This rearrangement joins TRBV6-5 to TRBJ2-1; D gene uncertain. This CDR3 is built from 13 residues. From germline, CDR1 is MNHEY and CDR2 SVGAGI. V lost 0 bases and J 7 bases, leaving 7 bases between the germline ends. Here the CDR3 DNA reads TGTGCCAGCAGTTACTCGATAGGGAATGAGCAGTTCTTC. It codes for CASSYSIGNEQFF.

The rearrangement joins TRBV5-1 to TRBJ2-5, with TRBD1 matching 7 bases. V lost 4 bases and J lost 4; bases outside the gene matches: 7. Germline V gene lookup returns CDR1 SGHRS and CDR2 YFSETQ. There are 14 residues in the CDR3. The CDR3 protein is CASSRQGGGETQYF. The DNA for the CDR3 is TGCGCCAGCAGCCGACAGGGTGGGGGAGAGACCCAGTACTTC.

This clone was detected only a few times. The chain employs TRBV7-6 and TRBJ2-2; D is unclear. Trimming cost V 5 bases and J 3 bases, with 4 bases left between them. The CDR3 covers 12 residues. The germline V gene has CDR1 SGHVS and CDR2 FNYEAQ. The CDR3 DNA is TGTGCCAGCAGCGCATACACCGGGGAGCTGTTTTTT. Translated, it gives CASSAYTGELFF.

The chain employs TRBV28 and TRBJ2-7; TRBD1 matches 8 bases. The CDR3 length is 13 residues. Trimming at V came to 10 bases and at J to 3 bases, leaving 8 bases not matched to a gene. Germline values: CDR1 MDHEN, CDR2 SYDVKM. The CDR3 sequence is CATSTGDDYEQYF. CDR3 sequence (DNA): TGTGCCACCTCGACAGGGGATGACTACGAGCAGTACTTC.

The rearrangement uses TRBV5-5 and TRBJ2-5; no firm D call. The length of the CDR3 is 13 residues. Germline V gene sequence: CDR1 SGHKS, CDR2 YYEKEE (reference sequence). Trimming left V 3 bases short and J 2 bases short, with 8 bases between. This chain's CDR3 is CASSSLRQETQYF. In nucleotides, the CDR3 is TGTGCCAGCAGCTCCTTAAGGCAAGAGACCCAGTACTTC.

The chain uses TRBV19 and TRBJ1-5, with unresolved D. CDR1 and CDR2 (germline): LNHDA, SQIVND (reference sequence). Trimming took 6 bases from V and 2 from J, leaving 11 bases between them. The CDR3 totals 14 residues. For the CDR3, the DNA is TGTGCCAGTAGGGCGTTGAGGGGCAATCAGCCCCAGCATTTT. Encoded protein: CASRALRGNQPQHF.

The chain recombines TRBV7-6 with TRBJ2-2; D might be TRBD1 (5 bases). There are 13 residues in the CDR3. With 5 bases removed from V and 7 bases from J, the gap between germline ends came to 11 bases. Germline CDR1 is SGHVS and CDR2 is FNYEAQ. CDR3 sequence reads: CASSRTQGGELFF. CDR3 bases: TGTGCCAGCAGCCGCACCCAGGGCGGGGAGCTGTTTTTT.

This clone has just one count. This chain links TRBV7-9 with TRBJ2-6; no reliable D call. The CDR3 spans 13 residues. Trimming stripped 11 bases from V and 5 bases from J, with 13 bases between. CDR1 and CDR2 (germline): SEHNR, FQNEAQ (reference sequence). Here the CDR3 reads CALTSVRANVLTF. Written as DNA, the CDR3 is TGTGCCCTCACCAGCGTTAGGGCCAACGTCCTGACTTTC.